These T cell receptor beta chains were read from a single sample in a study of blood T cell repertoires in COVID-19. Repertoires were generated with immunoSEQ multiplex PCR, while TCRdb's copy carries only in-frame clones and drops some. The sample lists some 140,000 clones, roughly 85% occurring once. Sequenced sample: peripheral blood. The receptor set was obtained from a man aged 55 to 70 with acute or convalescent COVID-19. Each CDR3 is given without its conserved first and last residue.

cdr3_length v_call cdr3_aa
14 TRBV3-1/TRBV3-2 ASAIIGTSGIYEQY
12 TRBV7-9 ASSFWTGPSTIY
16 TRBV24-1 ATSSYKSDRRNNQPQH
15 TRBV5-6 ASSLRGQRIRHYGYT
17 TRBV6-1 ASSEPWGQGNVGGNTIY
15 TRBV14 ASSQDLGGGSTDTQY
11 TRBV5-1 ASSSGLRGGYT
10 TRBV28 ASRGGVYEQY
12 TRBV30 AWSRGQTNQPQH
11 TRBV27 ASRSSYNSPLH
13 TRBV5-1 ASSLGWTGGNEQF